This entry lists 22 T cell receptor beta chains sequenced from one sample in a study of shared clonotypes between healthy human individuals. Some clones are missing from TCRdb's copy, which holds only in-frame ones; the method was immunoSEQ multiplex PCR. Of just under 350,000 clones listed, around 67% are singletons. The sequencing sample was made of memory CD4+ T cells sorted from blood. Subset noted: CD45RA-negative fraction. The source is a man aged 30 to 45 in good health.

This clone was observed a single time. The chain's CDR3 is CASSKRYSSQSRANVLTF. The CDR3 DNA sequence: TGTGCCAGCAGCAAGAGGTACAGCTCACAAAGTCGGGCCAACGTCCTGACTTTC. The chain combines TRBV7-4 with TRBJ2-6; no firm D call. Trimming took off 5 bases at V and 5 bases at J, with 22 bases between the two ends. CDR1 and CDR2 (germline): SGHVT, SQSDAQ. The CDR3 spans 18 residues.

Here the CDR3 reads CAISRGDRNTGELFF. The CDR3 region has the DNA TGTGCCATCAGTAGGGGGGACAGGAACACCGGGGAGCTGTTTTTT. The chain employs TRBV10-3 and TRBJ2-2, with TRBD1 as a possible D gene (7 bases). The CDR3 has 15 amino acids. The ends were cut back, 5 bases at V and 1 base at J, with 11 bases in the middle. Germline V gene data show CDR1 as ENHRY and CDR2 as SYGVKD.

Concerning this clone itself: Other nucleotide sequences from this sample produce the same CDR3. The chain is built from TRBV10-1 and TRBJ1-5, with D unclear. Deletions cut 5 bases from V and 3 bases from J, with 8 bases between. The CDR3 loop spans 13 amino acids. Looked up from germline, CDR1 is WNHNN and CDR2 is SYGVQD (reference sequence). The CDR3 nucleotides read TGCGCCAGCAGTACGGGTCTCAATCAGCCCCAGCATTTT. Its protein is CASSTGLNQPQHF.

The chain couples TRBV28 to TRBJ2-7; 7 bases agree with TRBD1. Germline lookup yields CDR1 MDHEN and CDR2 SYDVKM. J was trimmed by 1 base and V by 6 bases; bases with no gene match: 12. The CDR3 is made up of 16 amino acids. CDR3 protein: CASSKQGLIPSYEQYF. Here the CDR3 DNA reads TGTGCCAGCAGCAAACAGGGGCTCATACCTTCCTACGAGCAGTACTTC.

The chain is built from TRBV25-1 and TRBJ2-5; a weak D match, TRBD1 (6 bases). This CDR3 contains 15 residues. V lost 1 base, J lost 4 bases, and 13 bases lay in between. CDR1 and CDR2 from the germline V gene are MGHDK and SYGVNS. In nucleotides, the CDR3 is TGTGCCAGCAGTGAATGCACAGGGAGTCGAGAGACCCAGTACTTC. Translation: CASSECTGSRETQYF. Filled out from reference TRBV25-1 and TRBJ2-5, the complete variable domain reads EADIYQTPRYLVIGTGKKITLECSQTMGHDKMYWYQQDPGMELHLIHYSYGVNSTEKGDLSSESTVSRIRTEHFPLTLESARPSHTSQYLCASSECTGSRETQYFGPGTRLLVL.

The chain has TRBV5-1 and TRBJ2-2; TRBD1 matches at 7 bases. The length of the CDR3 is 14 residues. The ends lost 4 bases at V and 3 bases at J; junction bases unmatched: 3. Germline V CDR1 and CDR2: SGHRS, YFSETQ. The CDR3 nucleotides are TGCGCCAGCAGCAGGGGACAGTACACCGGGGAGCTGTTTTTT. It encodes CASSRGQYTGELFF.

This clone was detected once. The rearrangement links TRBV29-1 to TRBJ2-3, with D perhaps TRBD2 (5 bases). V dropped 6 bases and J dropped 4 bases, with 11 bases sitting between them. The CDR3 loop spans 12 amino acids. Germline CDR1 and CDR2: SQVTM and ANQGSEA. The CDR3 protein is CSVTSVADTQYF. CDR3 bases: TGCAGCGTAACTAGTGTTGCAGATACGCAGTATTTT.

This clone was observed once. This chain links TRBV27 with TRBJ2-3; 10 bases are shared with TRBD2. The CDR3 length is 16 residues. Germline CDR1 and CDR2: MNHEY and SMNVEV (reference sequence). The ends lost 5 bases at V and 3 bases at J; junction bases unmatched: 8. For the CDR3, the DNA is TGTGCCAGCAGTCCGAGACTAGCGGGCCGAACAGATACGCAGTATTTT. This encodes CASSPRLAGRTDTQYF.

This clone was observed a handful of times. V and J are TRBV4-1 and TRBJ2-3; 8 positions agree with TRBD2. Unmatched junction bases numbered 5, after V lost 4 bases and J lost 2 bases. CDR3 length equals 15 residues. The germline CDR1 and CDR2 sequences are MGHRA and YSYEKL. The CDR3 DNA reads as TGCGCCAGCAGCCTTAATAGCGGGAACACAGATACGCAGTATTTT. This sequence encodes CASSLNSGNTDTQYF.

This chain links TRBV18 with TRBJ2-1; the match to TRBD2 covers 9 bases. CDR3 length: 15 amino acids. J was trimmed by 4 bases and V by 3 bases; bases with no gene match: 4. CDR1 and CDR2 (germline): KGHSH, LQKENI. CDR3 protein: CASSPASGNYNEQFF. The CDR3 bases are TGTGCCAGCTCACCGGCTAGCGGGAATTACAATGAGCAGTTCTTC.

The J gene is TRBJ2-2, the V gene TRBV2; maybe TRBD1 (6 bases). CDR1 is SNHLY, CDR2 FYNNEI, per germline. There are 14 residues in the CDR3. The V end lost 7 bases, the J end lost 6 bases, and 15 bases lay between the germline ends. The CDR3 sequence: CASTWQGSPGELFF. In DNA, the CDR3 is TGTGCCAGCACGTGGCAGGGGTCCCCCGGGGAGCTGTTTTTT.

The chain employs TRBV19 and TRBJ1-1; D possibly corresponds to TRBD1 (6 bases). CDR3 length equals 14 residues. CDR1 and CDR2 (germline): LNHDA, SQIVND (reference sequence). The V gene lost 2 bases and the J gene lost 0 bases, with 7 bases spanning the gap. CDR3 in DNA: TGTGCCAGTAGTATACAGGGGATGAACACTGAAGCTTTCTTT. As protein: CASSIQGMNTEAFF. The full variable domain, completed using reference TRBV19 and TRBJ1-1, is DGGITQSPKYLFRKEGQNVTLSCEQNLNHDAMYWYRQDPGQGLRLIYYSQIVNDFQKGDIAEGYSVSREKKESFPLTVTSAQKNPTAFYLCASSIQGMNTEAFFGQGTRLTVV.

The rearrangement links TRBV29-1 to TRBJ2-7, with 8 nucleotides matching TRBD1. Germline V gene sequence: CDR1 SQVTM, CDR2 ANQGSEA. Losses at the gene ends were 5 bases for V and 2 bases for J; bases not matched to a gene: 5. CDR3 length: 13 amino acids. Here the CDR3 DNA reads TGCAGCGTTTTGGACAGGGCCGCCTACGAGCAGTACTTC. Translating it yields CSVLDRAAYEQYF.

The chain couples TRBV29-1 to TRBJ2-7, with TRBD1 matching 9 bases. V dropped 2 bases and J dropped 5; count of bases not matched to a gene: 4. Germline V gene data show CDR1 as SQVTM and CDR2 as ANQGSEA. The CDR3 is made up of 13 amino acids. The CDR3 DNA reads as TGCAGCGTTGAATCAGGACAGGGGAACGAGCAGTACTTC. This codes for CSVESGQGNEQYF.

This clone showed up many times. The chain combines TRBV7-2 with TRBJ1-2; D is ambiguous. Trimming took off 0 bases at V and 5 bases at J, with 13 bases between the two ends. Germline V CDR1 and CDR2: SGHTA, FQGNSA. The CDR3 sequence is 15 residues long. The CDR3 is CASSLAVAGPYGYTF. CDR3 nucleotide sequence: TGTGCCAGCAGCTTAGCTGTGGCTGGACCTTATGGCTACACCTTC. Together with reference TRBV7-2 and TRBJ1-2, the CDR3 gives the full variable domain: GAGVSQSPSNKVTEKGKDVELRCDPISGHTALYWYRQSLGQGLEFLIYFQGNSAPDKSGLPSDRFSAERTGGSVSTLTIQRTQQEDSAVYLCASSLAVAGPYGYTFGSGTRLTVV.

This chain joins TRBV21-1 and TRBJ2-7. TRBV21-1 is noted as a pseudogene. The CDR3 contains 15 residues. The CDR3 loop reads CASSNHSQPSYEQYF. In DNA, the CDR3 is TGTGCCAGCAGCAATCATAGTCAGCCTTCCTACGAGCAGTACTTC.

Ten or more counts support this clone. CDR3 amino acids: CATSRDYSEAFF. In DNA, the CDR3 is TGTGCCACCAGCAGAGATTATTCTGAAGCTTTCTTT. This chain connects TRBV15 to TRBJ1-1; D unclear. The germline CDR1 and CDR2 sequences are LNHNV and YYDKDF (reference sequence). V was cut by 0 bases and J by 6 bases, with 5 bases left in between. The CDR3 loop spans 12 amino acids. The variable domain in full, with the rest retrieved from reference TRBV15 and TRBJ1-1, is DAMVIQNPRYQVTQFGKPVTLSCSQTLNHNVMYWYQQKSSQAPKLLFHYYDKDFNNEADTPDNFQSRRPNTSFCFLDIRSPGLGDTAMYLCATSRDYSEAFFGQGTRLTVV.

The V call is TRBV30, the J call TRBJ2-5, with 7 nucleotides matching TRBD2. The CDR3 is made up of 14 amino acids. The germline V gene encodes CDR1 GTSNPN and CDR2 SVGIG (reference sequence). The V segment lost 4 bases and the J segment 2 bases; nucleotides outside the gene matches: 7. This CDR3 reads CAWNWEGRQETQYF. The CDR3 DNA sequence: TGTGCCTGGAATTGGGAGGGCAGGCAAGAGACCCAGTACTTC.

The genes are TRBV7-2 and TRBJ2-7; TRBD2 agrees at 9 bases. The CDR3 totals 16 residues. Trimming removed 5 bases from V and 3 bases from J; junction bases left unmatched: 11. The germline V gene encodes CDR1 SGHTA and CDR2 FQGNSA. The CDR3 is CASSPPRAGGDYEQYF. As DNA, the CDR3 is TGTGCCAGCAGCCCACCGCGGGCGGGAGGGGACTACGAGCAGTACTTC.

A remark on this clone: Other nucleotide sequences in the sample specify the same CDR3. The chain joins TRBV7-9 to TRBJ2-7, with D tentatively TRBD2 (6 bases). The germline V and J ends were trimmed by 3 bases and 4 bases, with 19 bases remaining between them. Germline V gene data show CDR1 as SEHNR and CDR2 as FQNEAQ (reference sequence). The CDR3 is made up of 16 amino acids. CDR3 nucleotide sequence: TGTGCCAGCAGCTTGGGGAAGGGAGGTTCCATATACGAGCAGTACTTC. Its translation: CASSLGKGGSIYEQYF.

This clone was counted a few times. One end of the junction does not line up with germline, which may come from a read error. The chain employs TRBV7-8 and TRBJ2-7; TRBD2 might be the D (6 bases). The CDR3 totals 13 residues. Germline CDR1 and CDR2: SGHVS and FQNEAQ. The CDR3: CASKRGTSYEQYF. DNA of the CDR3: TGTGCAAGCAAGAGAGGGACTTCCTACGAGCAGTACTTC.

The chain is built from TRBV28 and TRBJ1-2; 9 bases match TRBD1. CDR3 length equals 14 residues. V dropped 6 bases and J dropped 3; count of bases not matched to a gene: 5. Germline assignment: CDR1 MDHEN and CDR2 SYDVKM. CDR3 sequence: CASRRQGGDYGYTF. The CDR3 coding sequence is TGTGCCAGCAGGCGACAGGGGGGAGACTATGGCTACACCTTC.